Listed below are T cell receptor beta chains from one sample, sequenced in a study of shared clonotypes between healthy human individuals. TCRdb keeps only in-frame clones here, not all; method: immunoSEQ multiplex PCR. The sample has over 2 million clones, around 96% seen once. What was sequenced was naive CD8+ T cells sorted from blood. The receptors originated from a young man in good health. Both conserved end residues are part of each CDR3. Each record gives: clone size, V gene, D gene, J gene, CDR3 protein, CDR3 DNA. The D gene is left open where the match is weak. Rows give clone size only sometimes, using once, few, many, or a class for an expanded clone.

.,TRBV10-2,.,TRBJ2-1,CASSGASYNEQFF,TGCGCCAGCAGTGGAGCCTCCTACAATGAGCAGTTCTTC
once,TRBV11-2,TRBD2,TRBJ2-1,CASSLGSGGAHNEQFF,TGTGCCAGCAGCTTAGGTAGCGGGGGGGCCCACAATGAGCAGTTCTTC
.,TRBV7-9,TRBD1,TRBJ2-7,CASSPQGRTYEQYF,TGTGCCAGCAGCCCACAGGGGCGCACCTACGAGCAGTACTTC
.,TRBV5-1,.,TRBJ2-7,CASSVPTSYEQYF,TGCGCCAGCAGCGTCCCAACATCCTACGAGCAGTACTTC
.,TRBV28,.,TRBJ1-2,CASSLGLGANGYTF,TGTGCCAGCAGCCTGGGGTTGGGGGCGAATGGCTACACCTTC
.,TRBV27,TRBD2,TRBJ2-1,CASSPGTSGDNEQFF,TGTGCCAGCAGTCCCGGGACTAGCGGAGACAATGAGCAGTTCTTC
.,TRBV7-9,TRBD2,TRBJ2-7,CASSWRGTYEQYF,TGTGCCAGCAGCTGGCGGGGGACCTACGAGCAGTACTTC
.,TRBV19,.,TRBJ2-7,CATSDSPSYEQYF,TGTGCCACTTCGGACAGTCCGTCCTACGAGCAGTACTTC
.,TRBV9,.,TRBJ1-6,CASSVGAGISPLHF,TGTGCCAGCAGCGTAGGGGCAGGGATCTCACCCCTCCACTTT
.,TRBV2,.,TRBJ1-1,CASSEMRGAEAFF,TGTGCCAGCAGTGAAATGCGGGGGGCTGAAGCTTTCTTT
.,TRBV6-5,TRBD2,TRBJ2-2,CASTPGGGGELFF,TGTGCCAGCACCCCGGGGGGAGGCGGGGAGCTGTTTTTT
.,TRBV19,.,TRBJ1-1,CASSMGGNTEAFF,TGTGCCAGTAGTATGGGGGGAAACACTGAAGCTTTCTTT
.,TRBV4-1,.,TRBJ2-7,CASSQDRGLTYEQYF,TGCGCCAGCAGCCAAGATCGGGGACTCACCTACGAGCAGTACTTC
.,TRBV29-1,.,TRBJ2-7,CSVGARRAGSYEQYF,TGCAGCGTTGGGGCAAGGCGGGCTGGCTCCTACGAGCAGTACTTC
.,TRBV5-6,.,TRBJ1-4,CASSQAGTFGLFF,TGTGCCAGCAGTCAAGCCGGGACATTCGGTCTGTTTTTT
.,TRBV29-1,.,TRBJ2-7,CSAAKDGSYEQYF,TGCAGCGCCGCGAAGGACGGCTCCTACGAGCAGTACTTC
.,TRBV27,.,TRBJ2-7,CASSPGISYEQYF,TGTGCCAGCAGTCCGGGGATTTCCTACGAGCAGTACTTC
.,TRBV2,.,TRBJ2-5,CASTDREETQYF,TGTGCCAGCACAGACAGAGAAGAGACCCAGTACTTC
.,TRBV7-9,TRBD1,TRBJ2-5,CASSSDRGLETQYF,TGTGCCAGCAGCTCGGACAGGGGGCTGGAGACCCAGTACTTC
.,TRBV28,.,TRBJ1-1,CASRLLPSNTEAFF,TGTGCCAGCAGATTACTGCCAAGCAACACTGAAGCTTTCTTT
.,TRBV27,.,TRBJ2-1,CASSPGGNEQFF,TGTGCCAGCAGTCCAGGCGGGAATGAGCAGTTCTTC
.,TRBV21-1,.,TRBJ2-5,CASSTPFRETQYF,TGTGCCAGCAGCACACCCTTTCGAGAGACCCAGTACTTC
.,TRBV6-5,.,TRBJ1-2,CASSSTGSYGYTF,TGTGCCAGCAGCTCAACAGGTAGCTATGGCTACACCTTC
.,TRBV7-9,TRBD1,TRBJ1-3,CASGKTGGEGNTIYF,TGTGCCAGCGGAAAAACAGGGGGAGAAGGAAACACCATATATTTT
.,TRBV18,.,TRBJ2-2,CASSGDGGNTGELFF,TGTGCCAGCTCAGGGGACGGAGGGAACACCGGGGAGCTGTTTTTT
.,TRBV29-1,TRBD1,TRBJ1-1,CSVETGSAEAFF,TGCAGCGTAGAGACAGGGTCGGCTGAAGCTTTCTTT
.,TRBV6-1,TRBD1,TRBJ1-2,CASSEARSLEGASNYGYTF,TGTGCCAGCAGTGAAGCGCGATCGTTAGAGGGGGCTTCTAACTATGGCTACACCTTC
once,TRBV7-7,.,TRBJ1-1,CASSPLGLLGNTEAFF,TGTGCTAGCAGCCCCCTGGGGCTTTTGGGGAACACTGAAGCTTTCTTT
.,TRBV10-3,.,TRBJ2-3,CAISDLLDTQYF,TGTGCCATCAGTGATTTACTGGATACGCAGTATTTT
.,TRBV6-5,TRBD1,TRBJ2-5,CASSYTTGIETQYF,TGTGCCAGCAGTTACACGACAGGGATAGAGACCCAGTACTTC
.,TRBV29-1,TRBD1,TRBJ1-1,CSVEGQLGPEAFF,TGCAGCGTTGAGGGACAGCTAGGCCCTGAAGCTTTCTTT
.,TRBV5-1,.,TRBJ2-5,CASSLAQGETQYF,TGCGCCAGCAGCTTGGCCCAGGGAGAGACCCAGTACTTC
.,TRBV27,.,TRBJ1-5,CASSFLGGVQPQHF,TGTGCCAGCAGTTTCTTGGGGGGGGTGCAGCCCCAGCATTTT
.,TRBV5-1,.,TRBJ2-6,CASSPGVTGANVLTF,TGCGCCAGCAGCCCCGGCGTCACTGGGGCCAACGTCCTGACTTTC
.,TRBV30,.,TRBJ2-2,CALEYRATGELFF,TGTGCCTTGGAATATCGGGCCACCGGGGAGCTGTTTTTT
.,TRBV28,.,TRBJ1-5,CASRRSGNQPQHF,TGTGCCAGCAGGAGGTCGGGGAATCAGCCCCAGCATTTT